Listed here are 21 T cell receptor beta chains from one sample, sequenced in a study of shared clonotypes between healthy human individuals. Clones were read by immunoSEQ multiplex PCR, and TCRdb kept only the in-frame ones, dropping some. The sample yields about 520,000 clones, 95% to 96% seen once. The sequenced sample consisted of naive CD4+ T cells sorted from blood. Subset given: CD45RA+ positively selected. These receptors all come from a young woman in good health.

This chain connects TRBV19 to TRBJ1-5; TRBD1 is a possible D gene (6 bases). Germline V gives CDR1 LNHDA, CDR2 SQIVND (reference sequence). Trimming took off 5 bases at V and 0 bases at J, with 14 bases between the two ends. This CDR3 region has 16 residues. The CDR3 is CASSPGQLHSNQPQHF. CDR3 sequence (DNA): TGTGCCAGTAGTCCAGGACAGCTTCATAGCAATCAGCCCCAGCATTTT.

V usage is TRBV6-5 and J usage is TRBJ1-4; perhaps TRBD1 as D (5 bases). V was cut by 10 bases and J by 8 bases, with 23 bases left in between. Germline loops: CDR1 MNHEY, CDR2 SVGAGI. The CDR3 contains 15 residues. This CDR3 reads CATSLGVKVREKLFF. CDR3 coding DNA: TGTGCCACCAGCCTAGGGGTGAAGGTTAGAGAAAAACTGTTTTTT.

The rearrangement links TRBV29-1 to TRBJ1-3; 10 bases line up with TRBD1. CDR3 length: 13 residues. Per the germline V gene, CDR1 is SQVTM and CDR2 is ANQGSEA. The V gene end was trimmed by 6 bases and the J gene end by 6 bases; junction bases not matched to a gene: 5. DNA for the CDR3: TGCAGCGTCGGGGACAGGGGTACAAACACCATATATTTT. It translates to CSVGDRGTNTIYF.

CDR3 bases: TGTGCCCGCAGGGACAGGGTTAATCAGCCCCAGCATTTT. Translation gives CARRDRVNQPQHF. The V and J genes are TRBV21-1 and TRBJ1-5; the listed D gene, TRBD1, was not tested against the DNA. TRBV21-1 is a pseudogene segment. The CDR3 contains 13 residues.

V and J are TRBV14 and TRBJ2-1; 9 bases fit TRBD1. CDR3 length equals 15 residues. With 4 bases clipped from V and 9 bases from J, the junction kept 10 bases outside the gene matches. The germline gives CDR1 SGHDN, CDR2 FVKESK. CDR3 region: CASSPGQGFLSEQFF. In nucleotides, the CDR3 is TGTGCCAGCAGCCCCGGACAGGGGTTTCTTTCTGAGCAGTTCTTC.

This chain uses TRBV2 with TRBJ1-4, with 10 positions matching TRBD1. CDR3 length: 15 amino acids. Trimming took 6 bases from V and 3 from J; bases not matched to a gene: 4. The germline V gene has CDR1 SNHLY and CDR2 FYNNEI. The DNA for the CDR3 is TGTGCCAGCAGGAAAGGGACAGGGGCTAATGAAAAACTGTTTTTT. It translates to CASRKGTGANEKLFF. The entire variable domain, with the rest obtained from reference TRBV2 and TRBJ1-4, is as follows: EPEVTQTPSHQVTQMGQEVILRCVPISNHLYFYWYRQILGQKVEFLVSFYNNEISEKSEIFDDQFSVERPDGSNFTLKIRSTKLEDSAMYFCASRKGTGANEKLFFGSGTQLSVL.

This chain joins TRBV5-1 and TRBJ2-3; 8 bases line up with TRBD2. Trimming cost V 0 bases and J 4 bases; bases outside gene matches: 7. Germline V gene sequence: CDR1 SGHRS, CDR2 YFSETQ. The length of the CDR3 is 16 residues. CDR3 DNA sequence: TGCGCCAGCAGCTTGGGCGTAGCGGGAAATGCAGATACGCAGTATTTT. Its protein product is CASSLGVAGNADTQYF.

The chain carries TRBV28 and TRBJ1-2; TRBD1 matches 7 bases. The CDR3 has 13 amino acids. Germline V CDR1 and CDR2: MDHEN, SYDVKM. V was clipped by 6 bases and J by 3 bases; unmatched bases: 4. CDR3 in DNA: TGTGCCAGCAGAGCGGACAGGTACTATGGCTACACCTTC. Protein product: CASRADRYYGYTF.

DNA for the CDR3: TGTGCCAGCAGCCCCGGCTCCATTGGCTGGGGGGAAAACAATGAGCAGTTCTTC. This sequence encodes CASSPGSIGWGENNEQFF. This chain connects TRBV28 to TRBJ2-1, with D possibly being TRBD2 (6 bases). The CDR3 loop spans 18 amino acids. Per the germline V gene, CDR1 is MDHEN and CDR2 is SYDVKM. V was shortened by 6 bases and J by 5 bases, with 26 bases between the two germline ends.

A single count supports this clone. The gene calls are TRBV28 and TRBJ2-7, with 7 positions matching TRBD1. The CDR3 is 15 residues long. Germline V gene sequence: CDR1 MDHEN, CDR2 SYDVKM. The J segment lost 1 base and the V segment lost 2 bases, leaving 5 bases of the junction unmatched. CDR3 amino acids: CASSLGTARSYEQYF. CDR3 nucleotide sequence: TGTGCCAGCAGTTTAGGGACAGCTCGATCCTACGAGCAGTACTTC.

This CDR3 reads CASSLLGATNVLTF. The CDR3 nucleotides are TGTGCCAGCAGTTTATTAGGGGCTACCAACGTCCTGACTTTC. This rearrangement joins TRBV28 to TRBJ2-6, with D possibly TRBD1 on 5 matching bases. Trimming pared 1 base from V and 8 bases from J, leaving 9 bases between. Per germline, CDR1 MDHEN and CDR2 SYDVKM. This CDR3 is 14 amino acids long.

This chain links TRBV21-1 with TRBJ2-7; TRBD2 is the table's D call and was not checked against the DNA. TRBV21-1 is recorded as a pseudogene. CDR3 size: 14 residues. The chain's CDR3 is CASSKVVGKYEQYF. In nucleotides, the CDR3 is TGTGCCAGCAGCAAAGTAGTCGGGAAGTACGAGCAGTACTTC.

This clone was seen only once. This chain links TRBV2 with TRBJ2-7, with TRBD2 matching over 12 bases. Germline-derived CDR1 and CDR2 are SNHLY and FYNNEI. With V trimmed by 4 bases and J by 5 bases, 9 bases remained unmatched. The CDR3 is 16 residues long. The CDR3 sequence: CASSVETSGSSHEQYF. The CDR3 DNA is TGTGCCAGCAGTGTAGAGACTAGCGGGAGTTCCCACGAGCAGTACTTC.

V and J are TRBV27 and TRBJ2-5, with TRBD2 identical over 7 bases. V lost 5 bases, J lost 5 bases, and 11 bases stayed unmatched. The CDR3 has 15 residues. Germline CDR1 MNHEY, CDR2 SMNVEV (reference sequence). The DNA of the CDR3 is TGTGCCAGCAGTAGGGGAGGGCCAAGGCTCGAGACCCAGTACTTC. Translated: CASSRGGPRLETQYF.

V usage is TRBV30 and J usage is TRBJ2-3; 12 positions agree with TRBD2. Germline loops: CDR1 GTSNPN, CDR2 SVGIG (reference sequence). The CDR3 length is 18 residues. Losses at the gene ends were 5 bases for V and 0 bases for J; bases not matched to a gene: 12. The CDR3 reads CAWAPGRTSGRSTDTQYF. The CDR3 DNA sequence: TGTGCCTGGGCCCCCGGGAGAACTAGCGGGAGGAGCACAGATACGCAGTATTTT. The full variable domain, rest sourced from reference TRBV30 and TRBJ2-3, is SQTIHQWPATLVQPVGSPLSLECTVEGTSNPNLYWYRQAAGRGLQLLFYSVGIGQISSEVPQNLSASRPQDRQFILSSKKLLLSDSGFYLCAWAPGRTSGRSTDTQYFGPGTRLTVL.

The CDR3 DNA is TGTGCCAGCAAACTAGCTCAGGGAAGCAATCAGCCCCAGCATTTT. It translates to CASKLAQGSNQPQHF. J is TRBJ1-5 and V is TRBV9; D might be TRBD1 (5 bases). This CDR3 has 15 amino acids. Germline assignment: CDR1 SGDLS and CDR2 YYNGEE. Trimming removed 6 bases at V and 1 base at J, with 14 bases between.

In its sample, this clone was seen a few times. The chain couples TRBV25-1 to TRBJ1-5; TRBD1 agrees at 7 bases. This CDR3 is built from 12 residues. J lost 9 bases, V lost 10 bases, and 9 bases had no gene match. CDR1 is MGHDK and CDR2 is SYGVNS in the germline V gene. CDR3 amino acids: CAKTGQFGPQHF. The CDR3 nucleotides are TGTGCCAAGACAGGGCAGTTTGGGCCCCAGCATTTT.

The CDR3 region has the DNA TGTGCCAGCAGTTTAGGGGGGAGTCAAGCTTTCTTT. Residues: CASSLGGSQAFF. The chain couples TRBV27 to TRBJ1-1, with a possible D match to TRBD1 (5 bases). Germline V gives CDR1 MNHEY, CDR2 SMNVEV (reference sequence). The CDR3 covers 12 residues. Deletions cut 2 bases from V and 9 bases from J, with 10 bases between.

V gene TRBV2 combines with J gene TRBJ2-2; TRBD2 matches 12 bases. In germline, CDR1 is SNHLY, CDR2 FYNNEI. The CDR3 has 19 residues. Trimming took 2 bases from V and 4 from J; bases not matched to a gene: 11. Here the CDR3 reads CASSERGTSGPPPTGELFF. The CDR3 DNA sequence: TGTGCCAGCAGTGAAAGAGGGACTAGCGGGCCACCTCCCACCGGGGAGCTGTTTTTT.

This chain uses TRBV27 with TRBJ2-3; D remains ambiguous. The CDR3 contains 13 residues. Trimming took off 3 bases at V and 5 bases at J, with 9 bases between the two ends. Germline-derived CDR1 and CDR2 are MNHEY and SMNVEV (reference sequence). In nucleotides, the CDR3 is TGTGCCAGCAGTTTTCGAATAGGAGATACGCAGTATTTT. This translates into CASSFRIGDTQYF.

V gene TRBV10-3 combines with J gene TRBJ1-1, with D perhaps matching TRBD1 (5 bases). V was trimmed by 4 bases and J by 4 bases, leaving 13 bases between them. This CDR3 has 14 amino acids. Germline CDR1 and CDR2: ENHRY and SYGVKD. The CDR3 here is CAISVDRRSTEAFF. In DNA form, the CDR3 reads TGTGCCATCAGTGTCGACAGACGGAGCACTGAAGCTTTCTTT.